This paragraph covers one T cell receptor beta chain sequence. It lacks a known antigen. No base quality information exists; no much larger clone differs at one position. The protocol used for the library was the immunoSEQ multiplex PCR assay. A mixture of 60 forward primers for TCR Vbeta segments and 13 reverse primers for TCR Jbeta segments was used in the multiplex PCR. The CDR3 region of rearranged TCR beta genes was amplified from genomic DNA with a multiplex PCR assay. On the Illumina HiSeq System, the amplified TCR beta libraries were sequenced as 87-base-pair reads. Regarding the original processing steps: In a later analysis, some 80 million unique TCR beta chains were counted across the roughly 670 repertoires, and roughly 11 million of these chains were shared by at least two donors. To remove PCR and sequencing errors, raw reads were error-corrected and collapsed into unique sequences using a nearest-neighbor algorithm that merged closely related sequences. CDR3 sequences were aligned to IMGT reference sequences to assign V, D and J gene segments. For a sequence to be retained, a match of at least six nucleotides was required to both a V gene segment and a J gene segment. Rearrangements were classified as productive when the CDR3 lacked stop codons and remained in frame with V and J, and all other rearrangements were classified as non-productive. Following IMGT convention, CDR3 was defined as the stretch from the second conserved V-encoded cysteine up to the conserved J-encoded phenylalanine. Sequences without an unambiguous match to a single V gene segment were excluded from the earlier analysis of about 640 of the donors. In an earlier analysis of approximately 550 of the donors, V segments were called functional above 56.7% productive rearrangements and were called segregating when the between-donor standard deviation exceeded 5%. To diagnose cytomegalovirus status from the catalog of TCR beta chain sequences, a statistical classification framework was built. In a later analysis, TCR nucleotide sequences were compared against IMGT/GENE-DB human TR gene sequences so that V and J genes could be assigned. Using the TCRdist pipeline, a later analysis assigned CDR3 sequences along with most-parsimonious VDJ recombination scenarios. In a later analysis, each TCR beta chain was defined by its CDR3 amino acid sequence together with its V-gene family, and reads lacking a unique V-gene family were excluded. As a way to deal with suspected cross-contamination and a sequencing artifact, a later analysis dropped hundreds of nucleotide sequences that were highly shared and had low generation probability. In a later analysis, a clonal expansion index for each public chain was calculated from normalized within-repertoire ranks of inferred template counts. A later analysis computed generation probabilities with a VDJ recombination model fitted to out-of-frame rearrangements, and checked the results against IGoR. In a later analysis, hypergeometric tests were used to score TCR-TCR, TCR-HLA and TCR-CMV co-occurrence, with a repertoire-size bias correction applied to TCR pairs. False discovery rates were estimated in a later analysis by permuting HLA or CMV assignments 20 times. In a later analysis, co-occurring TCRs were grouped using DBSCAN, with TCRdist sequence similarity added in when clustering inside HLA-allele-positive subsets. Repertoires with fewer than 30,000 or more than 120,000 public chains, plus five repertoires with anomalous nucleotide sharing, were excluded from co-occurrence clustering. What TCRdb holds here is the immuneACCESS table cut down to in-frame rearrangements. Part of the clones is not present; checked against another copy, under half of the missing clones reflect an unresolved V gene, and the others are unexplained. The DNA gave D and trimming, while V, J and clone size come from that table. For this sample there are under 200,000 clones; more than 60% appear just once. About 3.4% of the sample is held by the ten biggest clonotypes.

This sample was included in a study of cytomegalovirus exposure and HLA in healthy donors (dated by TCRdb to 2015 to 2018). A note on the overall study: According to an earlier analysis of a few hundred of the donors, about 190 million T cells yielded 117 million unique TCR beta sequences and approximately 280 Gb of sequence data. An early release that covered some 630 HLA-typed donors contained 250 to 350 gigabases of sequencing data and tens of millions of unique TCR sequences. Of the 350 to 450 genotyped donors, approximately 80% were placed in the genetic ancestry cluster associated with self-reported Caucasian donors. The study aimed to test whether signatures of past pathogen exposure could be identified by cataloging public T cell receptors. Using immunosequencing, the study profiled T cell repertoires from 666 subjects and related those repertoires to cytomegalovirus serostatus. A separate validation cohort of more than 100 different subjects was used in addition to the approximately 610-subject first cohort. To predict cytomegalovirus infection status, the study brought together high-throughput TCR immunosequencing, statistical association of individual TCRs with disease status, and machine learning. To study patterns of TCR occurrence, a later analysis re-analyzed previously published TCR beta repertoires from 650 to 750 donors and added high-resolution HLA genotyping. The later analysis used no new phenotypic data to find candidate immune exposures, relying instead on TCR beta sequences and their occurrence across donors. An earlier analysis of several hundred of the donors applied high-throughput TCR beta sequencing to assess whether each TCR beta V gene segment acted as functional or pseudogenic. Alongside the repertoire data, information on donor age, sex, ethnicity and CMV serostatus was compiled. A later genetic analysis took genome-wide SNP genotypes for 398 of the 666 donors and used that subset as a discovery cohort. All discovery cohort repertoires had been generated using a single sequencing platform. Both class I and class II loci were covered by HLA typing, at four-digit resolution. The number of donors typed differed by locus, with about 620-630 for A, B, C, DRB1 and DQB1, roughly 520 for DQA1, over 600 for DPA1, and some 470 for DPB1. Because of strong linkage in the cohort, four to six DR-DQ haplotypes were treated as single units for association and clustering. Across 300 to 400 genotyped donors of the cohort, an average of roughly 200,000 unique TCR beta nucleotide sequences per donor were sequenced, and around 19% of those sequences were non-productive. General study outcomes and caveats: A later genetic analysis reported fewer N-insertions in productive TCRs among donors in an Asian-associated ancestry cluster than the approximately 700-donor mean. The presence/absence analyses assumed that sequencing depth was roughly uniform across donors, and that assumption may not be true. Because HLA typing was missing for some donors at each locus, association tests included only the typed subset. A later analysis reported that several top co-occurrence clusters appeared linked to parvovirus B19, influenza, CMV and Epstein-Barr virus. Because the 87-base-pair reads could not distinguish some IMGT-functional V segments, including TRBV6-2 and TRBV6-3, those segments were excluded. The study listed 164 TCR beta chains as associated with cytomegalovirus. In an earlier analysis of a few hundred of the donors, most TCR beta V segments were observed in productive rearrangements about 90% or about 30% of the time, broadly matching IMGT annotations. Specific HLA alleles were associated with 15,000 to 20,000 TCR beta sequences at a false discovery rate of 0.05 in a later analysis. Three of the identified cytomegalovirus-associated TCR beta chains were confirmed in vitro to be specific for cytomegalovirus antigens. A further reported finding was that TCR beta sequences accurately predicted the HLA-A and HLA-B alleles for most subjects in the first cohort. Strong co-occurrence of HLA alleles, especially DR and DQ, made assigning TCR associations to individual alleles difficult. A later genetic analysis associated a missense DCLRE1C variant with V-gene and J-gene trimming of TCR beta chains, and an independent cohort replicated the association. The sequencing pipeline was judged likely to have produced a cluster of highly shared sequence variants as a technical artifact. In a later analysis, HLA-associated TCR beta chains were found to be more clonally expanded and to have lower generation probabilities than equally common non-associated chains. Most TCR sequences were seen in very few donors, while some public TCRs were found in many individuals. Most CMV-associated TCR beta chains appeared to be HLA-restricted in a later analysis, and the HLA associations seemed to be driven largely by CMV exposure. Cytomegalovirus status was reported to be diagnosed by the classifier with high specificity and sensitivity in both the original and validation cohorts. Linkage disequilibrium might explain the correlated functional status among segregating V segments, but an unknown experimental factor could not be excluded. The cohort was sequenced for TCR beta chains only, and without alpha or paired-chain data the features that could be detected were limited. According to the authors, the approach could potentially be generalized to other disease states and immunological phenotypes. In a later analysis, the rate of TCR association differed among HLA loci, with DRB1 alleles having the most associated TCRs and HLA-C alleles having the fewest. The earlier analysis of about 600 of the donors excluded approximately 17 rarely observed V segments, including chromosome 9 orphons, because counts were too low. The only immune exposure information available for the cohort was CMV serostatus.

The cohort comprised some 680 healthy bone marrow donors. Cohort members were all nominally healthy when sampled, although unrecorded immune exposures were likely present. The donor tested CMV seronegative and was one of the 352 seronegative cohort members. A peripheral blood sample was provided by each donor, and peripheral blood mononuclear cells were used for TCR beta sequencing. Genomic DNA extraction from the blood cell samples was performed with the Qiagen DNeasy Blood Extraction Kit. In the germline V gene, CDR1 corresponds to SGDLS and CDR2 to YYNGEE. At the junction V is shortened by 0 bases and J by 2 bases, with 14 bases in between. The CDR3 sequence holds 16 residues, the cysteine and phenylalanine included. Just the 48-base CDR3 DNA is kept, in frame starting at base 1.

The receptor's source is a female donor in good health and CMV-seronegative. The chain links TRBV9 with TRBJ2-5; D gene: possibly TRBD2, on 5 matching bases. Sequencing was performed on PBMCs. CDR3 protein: CASSVAPTSLQETQYF. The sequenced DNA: TGTGCCAGCAGCGTAGCCCCAACTAGTTTACAAGAGACCCAGTACTTC.